This TCR beta chain was identified in a study of blood T cell repertoires in COVID-19. The protocol was immunoSEQ multiplex PCR, while the TCRdb copy is restricted to in-frame clones and leaves out a portion. Of hundreds of thousands of clones listed, about 86% were seen once; the top ten hold over 4%. This clone was seen once. Germline V gene lookup returns CDR1 MNHEY and CDR2 SVGAGI. This CDR3 region has 15 residues. The ends lost 7 bases at V and 2 bases at J; junction bases unmatched: 7. Assignments of participants to cohorts depended upon their own reported clinical history. This chain connects TRBV6-5 to TRBJ1-5; 8 bases agree with TRBD1. What was sequenced was PBMCs or T cells enriched from blood (not recorded which). This TCR derives from a man aged 25-40 years with acute COVID-19. For the CDR3, the DNA is TGTGCCAGCACCGCAGGGGGCATGGGCAATCAGCCCCAGCATTTT. It codes for CASTAGGMGNQPQHF.